The rows below give T cell receptor beta chains drawn from one sample of a study of shared clonotypes between healthy human individuals. Repertoires were generated with immunoSEQ multiplex PCR, while TCRdb's copy carries only in-frame clones and drops some. The table records 2 million to 2.5 million clones, approximately 94% of them present only once. The sequenced material came from naive CD4+ T cells sorted from blood. The receptor set was obtained from a man younger than 30 in good health. The CDR3 runs from the conserved cysteine through the conserved F or W. D genes are given only for firm matches. For some rows the clone size is stated as once, few or many, or as a class when expanded; others skip it.

j_gene | abundance | d_gene | v_gene | CDR3aa | CDR3nt
TRBJ2-5 | - | TRBD2 | TRBV13 | CASSYGSSGGAETQYF | TGTGCCAGCAGCTACGGGAGTAGCGGGGGGGCGGAGACCCAGTACTTC
TRBJ2-1 | - | - | TRBV5-6 | CASSSSSSYNEQFF | TGTGCCAGCAGCTCCTCTAGCTCCTACAATGAGCAGTTCTTC
TRBJ2-5 | - | - | TRBV5-1 | CASSLSGSETQYF | TGCGCCAGCAGCTTGTCAGGGTCGGAGACCCAGTACTTC
TRBJ2-3 | - | TRBD2 | TRBV6-1 | CASSEGVAGSDTQYF | TGTGCCAGCAGCGAAGGGGTAGCGGGGTCAGATACGCAGTATTTT
TRBJ2-7 | - | - | TRBV6-1 | CASSGLQGRGNYEQYF | TGTGCCAGCAGTGGACTTCAGGGGAGAGGTAACTACGAGCAGTACTTC
TRBJ1-2 | - | - | TRBV30 | CAWSVPRGGYTF | TGTGCCTGGAGTGTACCGCGCGGTGGCTACACCTTC
TRBJ2-3 | once | TRBD2 | TRBV11-2 | CASSLGLAGAHTQYF | TGTGCCAGCAGCTTAGGGCTAGCGGGGGCCCATACGCAGTATTTT
TRBJ2-7 | - | - | TRBV4-3 | CASSQAYGAGYEQYF | TGCGCCAGCAGCCAAGCTTATGGGGCTGGGTACGAGCAGTACTTC
TRBJ1-4 | once | - | TRBV30 | CAWSILGKLFF | TGTGCCTGGAGTATACTGGGAAAACTGTTTTTT
TRBJ2-7 | few | - | TRBV20-1 | CSARGIYEQYF | TGCAGTGCTAGGGGAATCTACGAGCAGTACTTC
TRBJ2-3 | - | - | TRBV6-6 | CASHRTSTDTQYF | TGTGCCAGCCACAGAACTAGCACAGATACGCAGTATTTT
TRBJ1-6 | - | TRBD1 | TRBV7-9 | CASSSDRKNSPLHF | TGTGCCAGCAGCTCGGACAGGAAAAATTCACCCCTCCACTTT
TRBJ2-7 | - | - | TRBV7-2 | CASSFQTAGYEQYF | TGTGCCAGCAGCTTCCAGACAGCAGGGTACGAGCAGTACTTC
TRBJ2-1 | - | - | TRBV7-2 | CASNLYNEQFF | TGTGCCAGCAACCTATACAATGAGCAGTTCTTC
TRBJ1-3 | - | - | TRBV5-1 | CASSPSSGQSLGNTIYF | TGCGCCAGCAGCCCCAGTTCCGGGCAGTCCCTAGGGAACACCATATATTTT
TRBJ1-4 | - | - | TRBV5-1 | CASSLGQLNEKLFF | TGCGCCAGCAGCTTGGGACAACTTAATGAAAAACTGTTTTTT
TRBJ1-1 | - | - | TRBV7-2 | CASSQSGPEAFF | TGTGCCAGCAGCCAGTCGGGCCCTGAAGCTTTCTTT
TRBJ1-2 | - | TRBD1 | TRBV6-5 | CASSSPDRANYGYTF | TGTGCCAGCAGTTCCCCGGACAGGGCCAACTATGGCTACACCTTC
TRBJ2-2 | - | - | TRBV18 | CASSPPPFTGELFF | TGTGCCAGCTCACCACCGCCGTTTACCGGGGAGCTGTTTTTT
TRBJ2-7 | - | - | TRBV5-1 | CASSLPMGASEQYF | TGCGCCAGCAGCTTGCCGATGGGGGCTTCCGAGCAGTACTTC
TRBJ1-4 | - | - | TRBV29-1 | CSVGEEKLFF | TGCAGCGTTGGCGAGGAAAAACTGTTTTTT
TRBJ2-7 | - | TRBD2 | TRBV5-1 | CASSREAYEQYF | TGCGCCAGCAGCCGGGAGGCCTACGAGCAGTACTTC
TRBJ2-3 | - | TRBD2 | TRBV5-4 | CASSSRLAGPDTQYF | TGTGCCAGCAGCTCCCGACTAGCGGGGCCAGATACGCAGTATTTT
TRBJ1-5 | - | - | TRBV19 | CASSIIEKGDQPQHF | TGTGCCAGTAGTATCATAGAGAAGGGGGATCAGCCCCAGCATTTT
TRBJ2-1 | - | - | TRBV18 | CASSPLPNNEQFF | TGTGCCAGCTCACCACTACCCAACAATGAGCAGTTCTTC
TRBJ1-5 | - | TRBD1 | TRBV2 | CASSSGTGFQPQHF | TGTGCCAGCAGCTCTGGGACAGGGTTTCAGCCCCAGCATTTT
TRBJ1-6 | few | - | TRBV5-1 | CASSLGGSSYNSPLHF | TGCGCCAGCAGCTTGGGGGGGAGCTCCTATAATTCACCCCTCCACTTT
TRBJ1-4 | - | - | TRBV5-4 | CASRGGPLEKLFF | TGTGCCAGCAGGGGAGGACCCCTCGAAAAACTGTTTTTT
TRBJ1-6 | - | - | TRBV19 | CATRMGGSSYNSPLHF | TGTGCCACCCGAATGGGGGGCAGCTCCTATAATTCACCCCTCCACTTT
TRBJ1-4 | - | - | TRBV7-2 | CATGESEKLFF | TGTGCCACCGGGGAGAGTGAAAAACTGTTTTTT
TRBJ2-2 | - | - | TRBV10-2 | CASSVYGKVTGELFF | TGCGCCAGCAGTGTCTACGGGAAGGTCACCGGGGAGCTGTTTTTT
TRBJ1-4 | - | TRBD1 | TRBV7-9 | CASSTRQGVEEKLFF | TGTGCCAGCAGCACGCGACAGGGGGTAGAAGAAAAACTGTTTTTT
TRBJ1-2 | - | - | TRBV6-5 | CASSSRPRGPSGYTF | TGTGCCAGCAGTTCCCGACCCCGTGGGCCTAGTGGCTACACCTTC
TRBJ2-1 | - | - | TRBV7-8 | CASSLSLEKQFF | TGTGCCAGCAGCTTATCCCTGGAAAAGCAGTTCTTC
TRBJ2-5 | - | - | TRBV9 | CASSSWDQETQYF | TGTGCCAGCAGTTCCTGGGACCAAGAGACCCAGTACTTC
TRBJ1-1 | - | - | TRBV7-9 | CASSPMVNTEAFF | TGTGCCAGCAGCCCGATGGTGAACACTGAAGCTTTCTTT
TRBJ2-7 | once | - | TRBV21-1 | CASSNRPGHHYLYEQYF | TGTGCCAGCAGCAACCGGCCGGGACACCACTACCTCTACGAGCAGTACTTC
TRBJ2-7 | - | TRBD2 | TRBV5-1 | CASRGLAYEQYF | TGCGCCAGCAGGGGACTAGCCTACGAGCAGTACTTC
TRBJ1-5 | - | TRBD1 | TRBV6-5 | CASSYPDRAQPQHF | TGTGCCAGCAGTTACCCGGACAGGGCCCAGCCCCAGCATTTT
TRBJ2-5 | - | TRBD1 | TRBV18 | CASSPQTGGAETQYF | TGTGCCAGCTCACCGCAGACAGGGGGCGCGGAGACCCAGTACTTC
TRBJ2-7 | - | - | TRBV6-5 | CASSPNPVEQYF | TGTGCCAGCAGTCCGAACCCGGTCGAGCAGTACTTC
TRBJ2-5 | - | - | TRBV7-8 | CASSLRRAVQETQYF | TGTGCCAGCAGCTTAAGGCGGGCAGTCCAAGAGACCCAGTACTTC
TRBJ2-7 | - | - | TRBV5-8 | CASSLTVPPKYF | TGTGCCAGCAGCTTGACAGTACCACCAAAATACTTC
TRBJ1-1 | - | - | TRBV10-1 | CASSEVGAATEAFF | TGCGCCAGCAGTGAGGTCGGGGCGGCCACTGAAGCTTTCTTT
TRBJ2-1 | - | - | TRBV5-1 | CASSRDWSNEQFF | TGCGCCAGCAGTCGGGACTGGTCGAATGAGCAGTTCTTC
TRBJ2-5 | once | - | TRBV5-4 | CASSLTGALLETQYF | TGTGCCAGCAGCTTGACAGGCGCTCTGTTAGAGACCCAGTACTTC
TRBJ1-4 | - | - | TRBV7-9 | CASSLGAGPNEKLFF | TGTGCCAGCAGCTTAGGGGCAGGGCCTAATGAAAAACTGTTTTTT
TRBJ2-5 | - | - | TRBV10-2 | CASRGWDTYQETQYF | TGCGCCAGCAGGGGCTGGGACACCTACCAAGAGACCCAGTACTTC
TRBJ2-3 | - | - | TRBV19 | CASSDRGESDTQYF | TGTGCCAGTTCCGACCGGGGAGAGTCAGATACGCAGTATTTT
TRBJ1-1 | - | - | TRBV6-6 | CASGHERAEAFF | TGTGCCAGCGGCCATGAACGGGCTGAAGCTTTCTTT
TRBJ2-5 | - | TRBD2 | TRBV2 | CASRFGGEETQYF | TGTGCCAGCAGGTTCGGGGGGGAAGAGACCCAGTACTTC
TRBJ2-7 | - | - | TRBV9 | CASSGGKDYEQYF | TGTGCCAGCAGCGGGGGGAAGGACTACGAGCAGTACTTC
TRBJ1-2 | - | TRBD1 | TRBV5-5 | CASSSGTDYGYTF | TGTGCCAGCAGCTCCGGGACAGACTATGGCTACACCTTC
TRBJ2-1 | once | - | TRBV30 | CAWSLSTEQFF | TGTGCCTGGAGTCTCAGTACTGAGCAGTTCTTC